What follows are 23 T cell receptor beta chains derived from one specimen sequenced in a study of regulatory T cells in long-lasting Graves disease. Combining iRepertoire HTBI primers with Arm-PCR of CDR3 regions, the authors built TCR beta libraries. TCRdb re-called the multiplex PCR reads through MiXCR, storing one row per CDR3 protein. The table has 300,000 to 400,000 distinct CDR3 sequences, roughly 16% seen once; the top ten hold 20% to 25%. Time point noted: newly diagnosed GD, antithyroid drugs for less than 3 months. With RNA extracted from PBMCs as input, the TCR library was made. The source material was peripheral blood mononuclear cells (PBMCs), sampled at new diagnosis, from a patient treated with antithyroid drugs. These receptors were collected from a female donor with Graves disease.

This clonotype occurred many times. The genes are TRBV14 and TRBJ1-1; possible D gene TRBD1, 5 bases. This CDR3 has 13 amino acids. V was cut by 2 bases and J by 5 bases, with 9 bases left in between. Per germline, CDR1 SGHDN and CDR2 FVKESK. The CDR3 region has the DNA TGTGCCAGCAGCCAACAGGGAAGGACTGAAGCTTTCTTT. Translated, it gives CASSQQGRTEAFF.

The rearrangement uses TRBV4-1 and TRBJ2-1; TRBD2 is a possible D gene (5 bases). This CDR3 contains 16 residues. With 1 base removed from V and 10 bases from J, the gap between germline ends came to 20 bases. The germline V gene has CDR1 MGHRA and CDR2 YSYEKL. The CDR3 nucleotides are TGCGCCAGCAGCCAAGTCGCCGGGCTCCGGGAAAACGAGCAGTTCTTC. Protein product: CASSQVAGLRENEQFF.

This clonotype was seen many times. This chain uses TRBV3-1 with TRBJ1-2; D remains unclear. Germline V CDR1 and CDR2: LGHDT, YNNKEL (reference sequence). Trimming cost V 1 base and J 3 bases, with 9 bases left between them. The CDR3 contains 14 residues. The CDR3: CASSQVNTYYGYTF. The CDR3 DNA reads TGTGCCAGCAGCCAAGTTAACACTTACTATGGCTACACCTTC.

This clonotype occurred many times. J is TRBJ1-3 and V is TRBV27; D gene uncertain. This CDR3 has 15 residues. Per germline, CDR1 MNHEY and CDR2 SMNVEV (reference sequence). Trimming stripped 0 bases from V and 1 base from J, with 7 bases between. As DNA, the CDR3 is TGTGCCAGCAGTTTATCACCTGATTCTGGAAACACCATATATTTT. Encoded protein: CASSLSPDSGNTIYF.

This clonotype has only one observation. The chain carries TRBV13 and TRBJ2-1, with 7 bases fitting TRBD2. This CDR3 spans 15 amino acids. V lost 3 bases to trimming and J lost 6 bases; unmatched junction nucleotides: 8. Germline V gene lookup returns CDR1 PRHDT and CDR2 FYEKMQ (reference sequence). For the CDR3, the DNA is TGTGCCAGCAGCTTGAGACTAGCTGCCCCCAATGAGCAGTTCTTC. It encodes CASSLRLAAPNEQFF.

This clonotype was picked up many times. The J gene is TRBJ2-1, the V gene TRBV11-3; 10 bases fit TRBD2. Per the germline V gene, CDR1 is SGHNT and CDR2 is YENEEA. The ends lost 5 bases at V and 6 bases at J; junction bases unmatched: 7. This CDR3 contains 15 residues. This CDR3 is CASSDLAGEPNEQFF. The CDR3 region has the DNA TGTGCCAGCAGCGATCTAGCGGGAGAACCCAATGAGCAGTTCTTC.

This clonotype was seen at least ten times. This chain connects TRBV24-1 to TRBJ2-1; 7 bases are shared with TRBD2. Germline V gene data show CDR1 as KGHDR and CDR2 as SFDVKD. The CDR3 is 15 residues long. J gave up 4 bases and V 5 bases, and 7 bases lay outside the gene matches. Here the CDR3 DNA reads TGTGCCACCAGTGTCCGCGGGAGAGGTTACAATGAGCAGTTCTTC. Its protein product is CATSVRGRGYNEQFF.

In regard to this clonotype: This may arise from a read error, as a much more abundant clone is one base away. The chain joins TRBV7-2 to TRBJ2-1; TRBD1 aligns across 11 bases. Germline CDR1 and CDR2: SGHTA and FQGNSA. The CDR3 covers 14 residues. J lost 10 bases, V lost 6 bases, and 8 bases had no gene match. This CDR3 reads CASRYRDRGGEQFF. CDR3 DNA sequence: TGTGCCAGCAGATACCGGGACAGGGGGGGAGAGCAGTTCTTC.

This clonotype has a count of ten or more. This chain links TRBV11-2 with TRBJ2-1; D remains ambiguous. Germline V gene sequence: CDR1 SGHAT, CDR2 FQNNGV. The CDR3 length is 13 residues. The V gene lost 7 bases and the J gene lost 1 base, with 8 bases spanning the gap. The CDR3 DNA follows: TGTGCCAGCATGGGCGGATCCTACAATGAGCAGTTCTTC. This codes for CASMGGSYNEQFF.

This clonotype occurred a few times. The V and J genes are TRBV9 and TRBJ2-4, with no clear D. CDR1 and CDR2 (germline): SGDLS, YYNGEE. The CDR3 covers 14 residues. The V end lost 0 bases, the J end lost 0 bases, and 4 bases lay between the germline ends. CDR3 residues: CASSVDTAKNIQYF. The DNA of the CDR3 is TGTGCCAGCAGCGTAGACACAGCCAAAAACATTCAGTACTTC.

Note on this clonotype: With a much larger clone just one base away, this may be a read error. The chain links TRBV11-2 to TRBJ2-1, with D tentatively TRBD1 (6 bases). Trimming took 4 bases from V and 13 from J, leaving 20 bases between them. From germline, CDR1 is SGHAT and CDR2 FQNNGV. This CDR3 has 14 amino acids. The CDR3 is CASSSGQSGETQFF. The DNA for the CDR3 is TGTGCCAGCAGCTCAGGACAGTCTGGGGAGACCCAGTTCTTC.

In regard to this clonotype: Mismatch with germline at one junction end may stem from a read error. The chain combines TRBV28 with TRBJ2-5; D perhaps matches TRBD2 (5 bases). The CDR3 spans 15 residues. Germline CDR1 MDHEN, CDR2 SYDVKM. The CDR3 DNA reads as TGTGCCAGCAGCTTATGGGGTTCGTCGGGGGAGACCCAGTACTTC. Residues: CASSLWGSSGETQYF.

The gene calls are TRBV5-1 and TRBJ2-1; no clear D gene. Germline-derived CDR1 and CDR2 are SGHRS and YFSETQ. The CDR3 runs 13 residues. The ends were cut back, 1 base at V and 7 bases at J, with 9 bases in the middle. CDR3 bases: TGCGCCAGCAGCTTGTCCTTACGGAATGAGCAGTTCTTC. This gives the protein CASSLSLRNEQFF.

This chain joins TRBV4-1 and TRBJ1-3; no definite D call. The CDR3 has 15 residues. V was pared by 4 bases and J by 0 bases, with 10 bases between. CDR1 and CDR2 from the germline V gene are MGHRA and YSYEKL. CDR3 in amino acids: CASSPGLSSGNTIYF. The CDR3 coding sequence is TGCGCCAGCAGCCCCGGGTTGAGCTCTGGAAACACCATATATTTT.

This clonotype was seen many times. CDR3 sequence reads: CSVQRNSGNTIYF. The CDR3 DNA reads as TGCAGTGTTCAGCGGAACTCTGGAAACACCATATATTTT. The chain links TRBV20-1 to TRBJ1-3; D gene unclear. The CDR3 loop spans 13 amino acids. Trimming took off 7 bases at V and 0 bases at J, with 10 bases between the two ends. Per the germline V gene, CDR1 is DFQATT and CDR2 is SNEGSKA (reference sequence).

This clonotype showed up many times. This chain uses TRBV27 with TRBJ2-2; 7 positions agree with TRBD1. Germline CDR1 is MNHEY and CDR2 is SMNVEV (reference sequence). This CDR3 region has 16 residues. The V and J ends lost 1 base and 0 bases, in that order; junction bases with no gene match: 2. CDR3 in amino acids: CASSLYRGSNTGELFF. CDR3 DNA sequence: TGTGCCAGCAGTTTATACAGGGGATCGAACACCGGGGAGCTGTTTTTT.

This clonotype has a count of ten or more. V is TRBV6-2 or TRBV6-3 and J is TRBJ2-7; possible D gene TRBD2, 6 bases. From germline, CDR1 is MNHEY and CDR2 SVGEGT. This CDR3 has 15 residues. Trimming removed 4 bases at V and 3 bases at J, with 16 bases between. This CDR3 reads CASSSTRTSSYEQYF. CDR3 in DNA: TGTGCCAGCAGTTCCACCCGCACTAGCAGCTACGAGCAGTACTTC.

This clonotype was counted only a few times. V usage is TRBV27 and J usage is TRBJ2-1; no clear D. The CDR3 is 12 amino acids. Trimming pared 6 bases from V and 8 bases from J, leaving 11 bases between. CDR1 is MNHEY, CDR2 SMNVEV, per germline (reference sequence). The CDR3 here is CASSRGPDEQFF. The DNA of the CDR3 is TGTGCCAGCAGCCGAGGACCCGATGAGCAGTTCTTC.

As concerns this clonotype: A single base is all that separates this from a far larger clone, so a read error is likely. This chain links TRBV11-2 with TRBJ2-4; TRBD2 matches 11 bases. Matching the DNA end better, TRBJ2-1 makes the J call doubtful. CDR1 is SGHAT, CDR2 FQNNGV, per germline. The CDR3 contains 16 residues. DNA for the CDR3: TGTGCCAGCAGCCCAATAGCGGGGGGGGTCTGCAATGAGCAGTTCTTC. Amino acids: CASSPIAGGVCNEQFF.

The chain employs TRBV9 and TRBJ2-1, with 7 bases matching TRBD2. The CDR3 is made up of 14 amino acids. V shed 0 bases, J shed 7 bases, and the junction held 4 bases outside the gene matches. The germline gives CDR1 SGDLS, CDR2 YYNGEE. CDR3 in DNA: TGTGCCAGCAGCGTAGGAGGCGGGAGTAATGAGCAGTTCTTC. This gives the protein CASSVGGGSNEQFF.

In this sample, this clonotype turned up many times. The genes are TRBV19 and TRBJ2-3, with D possibly matching TRBD2 (6 bases). The V end lost 6 bases, the J end lost 14 bases, and 18 bases lay between the germline ends. Germline assignment: CDR1 LNHDA and CDR2 SQIVND (reference sequence). This CDR3 spans 12 amino acids. Here the CDR3 reads CASSVGNGGVYF. CDR3 sequence (DNA): TGTGCCAGTAGCGTCGGGAACGGGGGTGTGTATTTT.

Remarks on this clonotype: A read error may explain this, as a much larger clone is one base away. The rearrangement uses TRBV5-5 and TRBJ1-2; no clear D. Per the germline V gene, CDR1 is SGHKS and CDR2 is YYEKEE (reference sequence). The CDR3 covers 16 residues. The CDR3 reads CASSLVGTVSNYGYAF. The CDR3 coding sequence is TGTGCCAGCAGCTTGGTGGGCACCGTGAGTAACTATGGCTACGCCTTC.

This clonotype was detected only a few times. Since a much larger clone is just one base distant, this may be a read error. The chain is built from TRBV11-2 and TRBJ1-1; no clear D gene. From germline, CDR1 is SGHAT and CDR2 FQNNGV. V was clipped by 4 bases and J by 8 bases, with 14 bases between them. The CDR3 sequence is 13 residues long. The CDR3 sequence: CASSSWLENEAFF. In nucleotides, the CDR3 is TGTGCCAGCAGCTCCTGGTTGGAGAACGAAGCTTTCTTT.